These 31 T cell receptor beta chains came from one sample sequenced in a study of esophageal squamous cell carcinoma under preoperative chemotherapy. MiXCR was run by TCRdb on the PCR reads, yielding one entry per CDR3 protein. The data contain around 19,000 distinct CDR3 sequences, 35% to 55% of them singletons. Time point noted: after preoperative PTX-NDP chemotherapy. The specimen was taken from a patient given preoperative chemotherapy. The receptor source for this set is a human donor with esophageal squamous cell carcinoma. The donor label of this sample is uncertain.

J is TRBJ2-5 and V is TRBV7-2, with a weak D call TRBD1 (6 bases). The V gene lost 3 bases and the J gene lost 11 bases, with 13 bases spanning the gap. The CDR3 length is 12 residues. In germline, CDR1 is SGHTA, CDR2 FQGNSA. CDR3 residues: CASSLFRTEQYF. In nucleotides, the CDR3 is TGTGCCAGCAGCTTGTTCAGGACAGAGCAGTACTTC. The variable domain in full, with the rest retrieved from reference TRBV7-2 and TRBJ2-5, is GAGVSQSPSNKVTEKGKDVELRCDPISGHTALYWYRQSLGQGLEFLIYFQGNSAPDKSGLPSDRFSAERTGGSVSTLTIQRTQQEDSAVYLCASSLFRTEQYFGPGTRLLVL.

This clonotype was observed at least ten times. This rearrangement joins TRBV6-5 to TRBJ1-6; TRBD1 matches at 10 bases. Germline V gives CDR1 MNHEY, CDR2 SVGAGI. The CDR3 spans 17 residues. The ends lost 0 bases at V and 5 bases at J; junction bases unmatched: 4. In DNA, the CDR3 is TGTGCCAGCAGTTACTCAGGGGGGACAGGGGATAATTCACCCCTCCACTTT. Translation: CASSYSGGTGDNSPLHF.

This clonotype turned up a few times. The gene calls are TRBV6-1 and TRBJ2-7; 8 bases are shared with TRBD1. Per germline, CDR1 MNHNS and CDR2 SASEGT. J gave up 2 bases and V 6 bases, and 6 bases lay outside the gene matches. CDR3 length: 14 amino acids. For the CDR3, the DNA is TGTGCCAGCAGCTCCGGGACAGGTCCCTACGAGCAGTACTTC. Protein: CASSSGTGPYEQYF.

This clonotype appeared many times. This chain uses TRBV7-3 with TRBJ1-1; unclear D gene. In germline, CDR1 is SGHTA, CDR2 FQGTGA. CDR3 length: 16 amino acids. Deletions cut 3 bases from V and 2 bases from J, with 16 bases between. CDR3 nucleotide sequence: TGTGCCAGCAGCTTTATTGGGAGTGTGATAAACACTGAAGCTTTCTTT. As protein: CASSFIGSVINTEAFF.

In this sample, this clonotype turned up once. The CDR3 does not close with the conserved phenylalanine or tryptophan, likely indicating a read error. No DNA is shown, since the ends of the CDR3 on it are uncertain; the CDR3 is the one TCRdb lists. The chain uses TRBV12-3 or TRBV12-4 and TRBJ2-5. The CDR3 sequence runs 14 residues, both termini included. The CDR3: CASSVAASQETQHS.

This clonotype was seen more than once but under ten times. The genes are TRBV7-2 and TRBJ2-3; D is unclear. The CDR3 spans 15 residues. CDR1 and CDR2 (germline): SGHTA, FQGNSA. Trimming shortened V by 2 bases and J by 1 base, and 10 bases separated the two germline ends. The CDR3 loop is CASSLLGTRTDTQYF. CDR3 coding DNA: TGTGCCAGCAGCTTATTGGGCACCCGCACAGATACGCAGTATTTT.

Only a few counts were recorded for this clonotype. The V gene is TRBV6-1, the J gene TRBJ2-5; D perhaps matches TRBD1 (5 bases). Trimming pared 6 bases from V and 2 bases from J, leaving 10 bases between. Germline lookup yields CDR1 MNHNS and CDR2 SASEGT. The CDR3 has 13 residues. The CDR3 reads CASRQDRQETQYF. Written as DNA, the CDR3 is TGTGCCAGCAGACAAGACAGACAAGAGACCCAGTACTTC.

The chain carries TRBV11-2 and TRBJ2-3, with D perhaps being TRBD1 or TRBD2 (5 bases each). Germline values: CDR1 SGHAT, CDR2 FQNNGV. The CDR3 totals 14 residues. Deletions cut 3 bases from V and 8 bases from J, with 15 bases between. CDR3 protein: CASSLGVGQGTQYF. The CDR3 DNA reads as TGTGCCAGCAGCTTGGGGGTGGGGCAGGGTACGCAGTATTTT.

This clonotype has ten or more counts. The CDR3 region is CASSLKASGSNEQFF. The CDR3 nucleotides read TGTGCCAGCAGCTTAAAGGCTAGCGGGAGTAATGAGCAGTTCTTC. The chain couples TRBV7-2 to TRBJ2-1; 10 bases agree with TRBD2. V gave up 2 bases and J gave up 7 bases; unmatched junction bases: 5. This CDR3 is 15 amino acids long. Germline CDR1 is SGHTA and CDR2 is FQGNSA.

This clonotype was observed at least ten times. CDR3 DNA: TGTGCTAGTGGAGGGACAGCAGGTACGAAGCAGTACTTC. Amino acid sequence: CASGGTAGTKQYF. This chain connects TRBV12-5 to TRBJ2-1; 7 bases line up with TRBD1. The DNA end lines up better with TRBJ2-7; the J call may be wrong. The CDR3 runs 13 residues. The germline V gene encodes CDR1 LGHNT and CDR2 FRNRAP.

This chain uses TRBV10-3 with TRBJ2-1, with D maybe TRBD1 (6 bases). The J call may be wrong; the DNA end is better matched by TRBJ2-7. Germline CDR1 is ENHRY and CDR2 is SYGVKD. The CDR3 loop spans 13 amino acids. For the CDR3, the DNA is TGTGCCATCCAGGGGACCGGCTCCTACGAGCAGTACTTC. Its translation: CAIQGTGSYEQYF.

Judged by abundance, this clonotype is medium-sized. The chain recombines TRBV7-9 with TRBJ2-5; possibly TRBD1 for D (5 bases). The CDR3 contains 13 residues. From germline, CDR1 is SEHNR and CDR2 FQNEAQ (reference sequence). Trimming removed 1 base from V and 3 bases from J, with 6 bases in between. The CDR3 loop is CASSLGGEETQYF. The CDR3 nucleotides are TGTGCCAGCAGCTTAGGGGGCGAAGAGACCCAGTACTTC.

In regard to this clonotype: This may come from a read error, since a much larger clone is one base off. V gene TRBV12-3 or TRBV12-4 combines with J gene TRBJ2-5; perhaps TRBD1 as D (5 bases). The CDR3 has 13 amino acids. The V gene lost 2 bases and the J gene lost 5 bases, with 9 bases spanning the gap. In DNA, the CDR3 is TGTGCCAGCAGTTTAACAGGACACGAGACCCAGTACTTC. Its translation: CASSLTGHETQYF.

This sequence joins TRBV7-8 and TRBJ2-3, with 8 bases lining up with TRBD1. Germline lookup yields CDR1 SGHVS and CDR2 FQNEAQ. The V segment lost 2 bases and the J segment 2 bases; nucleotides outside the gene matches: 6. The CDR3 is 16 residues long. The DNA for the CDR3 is TGTGCCAGCAGCTTATCGACAGGGGCGTTCACAGATACGCAGTATTTT. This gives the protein CASSLSTGAFTDTQYF.

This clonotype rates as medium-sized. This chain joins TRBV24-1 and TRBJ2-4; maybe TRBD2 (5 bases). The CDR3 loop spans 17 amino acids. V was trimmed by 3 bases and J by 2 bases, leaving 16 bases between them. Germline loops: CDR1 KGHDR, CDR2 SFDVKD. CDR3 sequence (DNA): TGTGCCACCAGTGATCCCGCCGCTGGAGGAACCAAAAACATTCAGTACTTC. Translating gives CATSDPAAGGTKNIQYF.

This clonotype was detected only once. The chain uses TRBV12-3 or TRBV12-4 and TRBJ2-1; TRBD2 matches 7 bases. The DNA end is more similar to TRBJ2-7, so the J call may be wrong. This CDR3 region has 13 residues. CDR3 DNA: TGTGCCAGCTCAACGGGGGGTTCCTACGAGCAGTACTTC. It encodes CASSTGGSYEQYF.

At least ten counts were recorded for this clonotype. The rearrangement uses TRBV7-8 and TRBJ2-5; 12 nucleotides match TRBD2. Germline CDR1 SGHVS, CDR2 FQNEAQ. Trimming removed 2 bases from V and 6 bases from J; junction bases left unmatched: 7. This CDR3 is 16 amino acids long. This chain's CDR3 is CASSLTTSGSGQTQYF. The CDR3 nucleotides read TGTGCCAGCAGCTTAACGACTAGCGGGAGTGGGCAGACCCAGTACTTC.

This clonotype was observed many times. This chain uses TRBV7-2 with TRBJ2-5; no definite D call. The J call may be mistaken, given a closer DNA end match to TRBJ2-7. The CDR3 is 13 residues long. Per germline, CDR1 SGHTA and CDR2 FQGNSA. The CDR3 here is CASSLYRAYEQYF. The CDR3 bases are TGTGCCAGCAGCTTATATAGGGCGTACGAGCAGTACTTC.

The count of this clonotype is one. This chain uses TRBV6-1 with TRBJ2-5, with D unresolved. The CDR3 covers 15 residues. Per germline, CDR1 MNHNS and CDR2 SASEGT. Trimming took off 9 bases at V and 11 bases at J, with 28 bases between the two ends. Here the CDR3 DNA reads TGTGCCAGTAAAGACCAAGCCCTCGGACCGGTGGAGCAGTACTTC. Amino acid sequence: CASKDQALGPVEQYF.

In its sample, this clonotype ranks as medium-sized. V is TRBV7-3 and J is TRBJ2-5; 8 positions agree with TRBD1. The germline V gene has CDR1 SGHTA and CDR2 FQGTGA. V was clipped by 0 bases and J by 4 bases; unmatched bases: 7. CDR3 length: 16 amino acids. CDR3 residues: CASSLTAGGRGETQYF. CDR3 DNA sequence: TGTGCCAGCAGCTTAACGGCAGGGGGCAGAGGAGAGACCCAGTACTTC.

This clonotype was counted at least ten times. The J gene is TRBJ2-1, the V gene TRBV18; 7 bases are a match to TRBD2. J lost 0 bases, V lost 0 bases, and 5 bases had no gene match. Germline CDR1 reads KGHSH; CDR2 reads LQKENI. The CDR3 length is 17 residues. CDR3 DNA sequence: TGTGCCAGCTCACCACCGATGAGCGGGGTCTCCTACAATGAGCAGTTCTTC. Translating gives CASSPPMSGVSYNEQFF.

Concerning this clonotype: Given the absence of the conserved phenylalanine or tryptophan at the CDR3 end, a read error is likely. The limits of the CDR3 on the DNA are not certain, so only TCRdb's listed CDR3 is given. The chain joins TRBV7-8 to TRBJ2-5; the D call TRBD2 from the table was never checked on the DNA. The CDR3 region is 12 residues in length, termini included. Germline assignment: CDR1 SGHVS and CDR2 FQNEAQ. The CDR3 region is CGSSLGPTTRYL.

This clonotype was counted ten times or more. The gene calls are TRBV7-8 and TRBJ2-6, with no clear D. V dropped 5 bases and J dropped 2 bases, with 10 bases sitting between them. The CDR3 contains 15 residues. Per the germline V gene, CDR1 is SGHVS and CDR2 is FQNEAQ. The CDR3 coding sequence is TGTGCCAGCAGCGCGTCAACGGCTGGGGCCAACGTCCTGACTTTC. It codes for CASSASTAGANVLTF.

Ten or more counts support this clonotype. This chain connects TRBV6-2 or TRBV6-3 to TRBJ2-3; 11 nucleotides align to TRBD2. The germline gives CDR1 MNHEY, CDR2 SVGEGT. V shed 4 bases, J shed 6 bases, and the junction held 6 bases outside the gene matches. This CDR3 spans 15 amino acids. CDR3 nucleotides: TGTGCCAGCAGTTCTCCTTCTAGCGGGAGGGATACGCAGTATTTT. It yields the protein CASSSPSSGRDTQYF.

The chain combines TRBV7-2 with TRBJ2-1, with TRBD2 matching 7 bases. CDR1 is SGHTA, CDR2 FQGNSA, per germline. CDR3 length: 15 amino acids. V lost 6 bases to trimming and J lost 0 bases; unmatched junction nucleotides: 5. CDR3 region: CASSTLAVSYNEQFF. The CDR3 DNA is TGTGCCAGCAGTACCCTAGCGGTCTCCTACAATGAGCAGTTCTTC.

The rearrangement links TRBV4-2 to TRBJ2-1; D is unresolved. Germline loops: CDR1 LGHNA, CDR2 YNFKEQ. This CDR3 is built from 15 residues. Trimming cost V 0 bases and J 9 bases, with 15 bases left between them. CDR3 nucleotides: TGTGCCAGCAGCCAAGATAGAGACACGCGTTTTGAGCAGTTCTTC. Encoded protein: CASSQDRDTRFEQFF.

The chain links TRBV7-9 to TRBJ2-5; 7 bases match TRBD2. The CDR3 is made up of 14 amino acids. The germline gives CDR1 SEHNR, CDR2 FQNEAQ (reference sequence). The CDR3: CAGLSGGDQETQYF. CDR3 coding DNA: TGTGCGGGGCTCTCGGGGGGTGACCAAGAGACCCAGTACTTC.

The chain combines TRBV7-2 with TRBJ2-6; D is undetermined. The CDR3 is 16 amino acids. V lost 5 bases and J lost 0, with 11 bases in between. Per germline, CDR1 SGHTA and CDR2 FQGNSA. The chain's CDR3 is CASSIGPFSGANVLTF. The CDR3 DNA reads TGTGCCAGCAGCATTGGACCTTTCTCTGGGGCCAACGTCCTGACTTTC.

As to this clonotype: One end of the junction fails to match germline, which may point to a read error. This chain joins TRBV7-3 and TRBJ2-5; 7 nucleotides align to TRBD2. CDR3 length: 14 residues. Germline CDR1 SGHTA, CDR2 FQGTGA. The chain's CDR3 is CAGSGAAEDSPQYF. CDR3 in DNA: TGTGCGGGCAGCGGGGCCGCGGAGGACTCCCCCCAGTATTTC.

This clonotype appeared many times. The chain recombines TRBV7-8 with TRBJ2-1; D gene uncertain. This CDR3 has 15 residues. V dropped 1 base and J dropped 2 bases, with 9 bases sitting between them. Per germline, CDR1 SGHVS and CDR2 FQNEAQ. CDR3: CASSLGDDPYNEQFF. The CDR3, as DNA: TGTGCCAGCAGCTTAGGAGATGACCCCTACAATGAGCAGTTCTTC.

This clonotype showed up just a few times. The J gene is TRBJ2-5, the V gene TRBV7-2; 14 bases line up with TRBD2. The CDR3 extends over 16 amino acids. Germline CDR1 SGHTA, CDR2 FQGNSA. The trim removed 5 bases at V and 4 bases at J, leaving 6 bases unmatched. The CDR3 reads CASSRRGTSGGETQYF. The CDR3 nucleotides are TGTGCCAGCAGCCGACGGGGGACTAGCGGGGGAGAGACCCAGTACTTC.